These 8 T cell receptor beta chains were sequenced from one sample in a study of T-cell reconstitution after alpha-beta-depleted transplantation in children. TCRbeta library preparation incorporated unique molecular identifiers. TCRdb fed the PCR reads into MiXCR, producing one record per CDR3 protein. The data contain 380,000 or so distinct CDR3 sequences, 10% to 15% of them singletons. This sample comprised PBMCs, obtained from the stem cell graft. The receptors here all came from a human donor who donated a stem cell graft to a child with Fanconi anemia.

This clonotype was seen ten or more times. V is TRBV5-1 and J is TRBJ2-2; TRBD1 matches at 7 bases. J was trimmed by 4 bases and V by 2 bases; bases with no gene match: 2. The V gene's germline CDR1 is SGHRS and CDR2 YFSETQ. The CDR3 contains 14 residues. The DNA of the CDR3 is TGCGCCAGCAGCTTAGGGGGCGCCACCGGGGAGCTGTTTTTT. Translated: CASSLGGATGELFF.

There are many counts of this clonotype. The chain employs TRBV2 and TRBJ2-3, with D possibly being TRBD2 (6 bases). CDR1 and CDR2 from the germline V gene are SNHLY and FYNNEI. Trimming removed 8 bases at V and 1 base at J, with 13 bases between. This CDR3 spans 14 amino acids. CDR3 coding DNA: TGTGCCAGCGTCCCCGGGAGAGGCACAGATACGCAGTATTTT. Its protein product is CASVPGRGTDTQYF.

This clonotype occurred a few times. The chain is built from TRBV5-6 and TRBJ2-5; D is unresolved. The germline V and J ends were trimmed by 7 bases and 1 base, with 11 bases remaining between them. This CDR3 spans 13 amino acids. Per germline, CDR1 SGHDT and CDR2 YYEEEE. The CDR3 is CASSAASQETQYF. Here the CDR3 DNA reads TGTGCCAGCTCGGCTGCCTCCCAAGAGACCCAGTACTTC. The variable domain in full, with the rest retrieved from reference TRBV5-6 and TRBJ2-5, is DAGVTQSPTHLIKTRGQQVTLRCSPKSGHDTVSWYQQALGQGPQFIFQYYEEEERQRGNFPDRFSGHQFPNYSSELNVNALLLGDSALYLCASSAASQETQYFGPGTRLLVL.

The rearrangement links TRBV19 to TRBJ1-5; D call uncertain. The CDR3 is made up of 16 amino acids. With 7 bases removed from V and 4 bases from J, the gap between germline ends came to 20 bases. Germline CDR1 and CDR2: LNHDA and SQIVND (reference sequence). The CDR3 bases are TGTGCCAGTACCTCCCCGGGTGGCAAGAGGAATCAGCCCCAGCATTTT. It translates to CASTSPGGKRNQPQHF.

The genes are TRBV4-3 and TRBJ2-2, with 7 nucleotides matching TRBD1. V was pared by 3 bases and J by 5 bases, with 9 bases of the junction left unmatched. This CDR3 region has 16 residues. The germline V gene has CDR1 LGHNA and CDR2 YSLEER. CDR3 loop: CASSHVPGQRTGELFF. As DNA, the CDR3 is TGCGCCAGCAGCCACGTCCCGGGACAGAGAACCGGGGAGCTGTTTTTT.

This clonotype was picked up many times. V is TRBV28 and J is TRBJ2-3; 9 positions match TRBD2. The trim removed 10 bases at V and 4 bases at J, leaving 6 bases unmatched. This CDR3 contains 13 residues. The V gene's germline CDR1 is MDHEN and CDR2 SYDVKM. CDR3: CATLAGEADTQYF. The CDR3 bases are TGTGCCACCTTAGCGGGGGAGGCAGATACGCAGTATTTT.

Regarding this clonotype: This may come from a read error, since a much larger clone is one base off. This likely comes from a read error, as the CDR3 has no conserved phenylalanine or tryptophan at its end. CDR3 region: CSARVRTSAYNEQFY. DNA for the CDR3: TGCAGTGCTAGAGTAAGGACTAGCGCTTACAATGAGCAGTTCTAC. The rearrangement joins TRBV20-1 to TRBJ2-1; 9 nucleotides align to TRBD2. Germline CDR1 and CDR2: DFQATT and SNEGSKA (reference sequence). The CDR3 totals 15 residues. After removal of 1 base from V and 4 bases from J, the junction contained 5 bases not matched to a gene.

CDR3 bases: TGTGCCAGTGGACCGCGGAATTCACCCCTCCACTTT. This gives the protein CASGPRNSPLHF. J is TRBJ1-6 and V is TRBV6-5; D call uncertain. This CDR3 comprises 12 residues. The V end was cut by 9 bases, the J end by 7 bases, with 10 bases between. The V gene's germline CDR1 is MNHEY and CDR2 SVGAGI.